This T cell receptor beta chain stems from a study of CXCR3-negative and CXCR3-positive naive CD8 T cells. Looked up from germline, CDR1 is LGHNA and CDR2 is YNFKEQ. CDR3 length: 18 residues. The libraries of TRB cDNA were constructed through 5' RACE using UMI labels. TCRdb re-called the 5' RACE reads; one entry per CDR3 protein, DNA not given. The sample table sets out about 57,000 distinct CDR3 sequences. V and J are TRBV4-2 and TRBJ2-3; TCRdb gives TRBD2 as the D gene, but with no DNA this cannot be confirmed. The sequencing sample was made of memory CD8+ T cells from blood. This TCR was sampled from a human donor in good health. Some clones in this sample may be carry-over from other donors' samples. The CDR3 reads CASSRGSSGGLSTDTQYF.